The entry that follows covers one T cell receptor beta chain sequence. Under the authors' procedure: How many nucleated cells were present was estimated from reference gene primer amplification. Clones were read by immunoSEQ multiplex PCR, and TCRdb kept only the in-frame ones, dropping some. V, J and clone size are taken as reported in that table, and D and trimming were inferred from the DNA itself. Of 25,000 or so clones in the sample, roughly 84% are singletons; the top ten hold around 25%. The CDR3 runs 14 residues. Losses at the gene ends were 3 bases for V and 9 bases for J; bases not matched to a gene: 6. The germline V gene encodes CDR1 LGHDT and CDR2 YNNKEL (reference sequence). The source of the sample is a study of blood T cell repertoires in COVID-19. Background on the study: Whether acute or convalescent, the COVID-19 samples came from the United States, Italy and Spain. Sources were T cells, B-cell-depleted T cells, or PBMCs; the material itself was cDNA or gDNA.

The receptor was isolated from a human donor in a cohort sampled during active COVID-19. Sample: peripheral blood. The J gene is TRBJ2-1, the V gene TRBV3-1 (or the pseudogene TRBV3-2), with 9 nucleotides matching TRBD2. CDR3 nucleotide sequence: TGTGCCAGCAGCCACTTAGCGGGAGCTGGTGAGCAGTTCTTC. Translated: CASSHLAGAGEQFF.